This T cell receptor (beta chain) was identified in a study of PD-1 blockade in classical Hodgkin lymphoma. Exposure to brentuximab vedotin varied, and each patient had relapsed following autologous stem cell transplantation. Trimming stripped 2 bases from V and 5 bases from J, with 7 bases between. This CDR3 contains 12 residues. The germline V gene encodes CDR1 MNHNY and CDR2 SVGAGI (reference sequence). The assay was immunoSEQ multiplex PCR, and TCRdb's table has in-frame clones only and misses some. The table includes about 62,000 clones, roughly 88% detected once. The V call is TRBV6-6, the J call TRBJ2-7; no reliable D call. The TCR sequence derives from a human donor with classical Hodgkin lymphoma. Sequencing used peripheral blood mononuclear cells (PBMCs), obtained at baseline. CDR3: CASSYGLNEQYF. In DNA, the CDR3 is TGTGCCAGCAGTTACGGGCTGAACGAGCAGTACTTC.